This T cell receptor (beta chain) was documented in a study of cytomegalovirus exposure and HLA in healthy donors. Findings and limits, study-wide: In a later analysis, a missense DCLRE1C variant was linked to TCR beta V- and J-gene trimming. Excluded were some V segments that proved indistinguishable, including TRBV6-2 and TRBV6-3. Investigators reported some 150 TCR beta chains as tied to cytomegalovirus.

With regard to this clone: The antigen is undetermined.

Germline values: CDR1 SGHTA, CDR2 FQGNSA. This CDR3 comprises 17 residues. The ends lost 3 bases at V and 5 bases at J; junction bases unmatched: 3. The PCR used 60 Vbeta and 13 Jbeta primers. Sequencing was performed with immunoSEQ multiplex PCR; in TCRdb, only in-frame clones are kept and a portion is missing. The profile shows under 40,000 clones, roughly nine tenths of them singletons. This receptor was identified in a woman between 18 and 29 years old in good health and CMV-seronegative. The chain uses TRBV7-2 and TRBJ2-2, with 16 nucleotides matching TRBD2. The sequenced material came from PBMCs. CDR3: CASSLGLAGGRTGELFF. The CDR3 nucleotides are TGTGCCAGCAGCTTGGGACTAGCGGGAGGGCGGACCGGGGAGCTGTTTTTT.